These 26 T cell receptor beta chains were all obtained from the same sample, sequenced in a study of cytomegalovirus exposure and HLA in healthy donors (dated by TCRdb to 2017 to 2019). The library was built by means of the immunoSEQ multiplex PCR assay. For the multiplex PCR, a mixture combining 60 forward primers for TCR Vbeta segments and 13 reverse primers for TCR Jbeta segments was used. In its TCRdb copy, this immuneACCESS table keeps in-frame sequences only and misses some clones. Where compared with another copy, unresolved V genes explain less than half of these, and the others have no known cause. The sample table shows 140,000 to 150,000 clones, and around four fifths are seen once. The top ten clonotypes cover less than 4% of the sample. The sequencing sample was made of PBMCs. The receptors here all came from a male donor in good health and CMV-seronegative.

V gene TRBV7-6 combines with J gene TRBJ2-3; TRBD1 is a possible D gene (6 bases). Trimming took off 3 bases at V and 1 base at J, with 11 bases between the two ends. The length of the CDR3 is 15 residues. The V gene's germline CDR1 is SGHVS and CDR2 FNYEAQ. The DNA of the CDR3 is TGTGCCAGCAGCTTTGCAGGGGTACGCACAGATACGCAGTATTTT. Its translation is CASSFAGVRTDTQYF. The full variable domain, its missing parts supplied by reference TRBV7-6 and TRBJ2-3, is GAGVSQSPRYKVTKRGQDVALRCDPISGHVSLYWYRQALGQGPEFLTYFNYEAQQDKSGLPNDRFSAERPEGSISTLTIQRTEQRDSAMYRCASSFAGVRTDTQYFGPGTRLTVL.

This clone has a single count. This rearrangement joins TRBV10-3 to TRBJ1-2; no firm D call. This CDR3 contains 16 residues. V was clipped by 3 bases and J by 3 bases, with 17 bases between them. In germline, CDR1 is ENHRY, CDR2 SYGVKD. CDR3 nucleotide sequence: TGTGCCATCAGTGACTTGGTTGGAGGCGGATACTATGGCTACACCTTC. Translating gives CAISDLVGGGYYGYTF.

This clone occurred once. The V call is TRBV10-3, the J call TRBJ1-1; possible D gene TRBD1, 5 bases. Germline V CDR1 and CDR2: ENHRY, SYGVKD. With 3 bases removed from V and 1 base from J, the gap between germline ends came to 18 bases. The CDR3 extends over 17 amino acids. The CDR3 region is CAISDHSGVRQNTEAFF. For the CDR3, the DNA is TGTGCCATCAGTGATCATTCGGGGGTCCGCCAGAACACTGAAGCTTTCTTT.

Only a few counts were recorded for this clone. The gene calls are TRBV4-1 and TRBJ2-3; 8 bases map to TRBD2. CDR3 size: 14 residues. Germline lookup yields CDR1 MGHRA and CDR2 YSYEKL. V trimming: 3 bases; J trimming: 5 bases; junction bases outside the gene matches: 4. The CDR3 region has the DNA TGCGCCAGCAGCCACAGCGGGAGCGGAGATACGCAGTATTTT. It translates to CASSHSGSGDTQYF.

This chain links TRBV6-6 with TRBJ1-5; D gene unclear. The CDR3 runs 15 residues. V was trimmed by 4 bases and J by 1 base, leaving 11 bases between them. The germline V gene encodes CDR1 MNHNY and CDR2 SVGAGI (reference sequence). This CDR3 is CASSWEDLSNQPQHF. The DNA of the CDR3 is TGTGCCAGCAGTTGGGAGGATCTAAGCAATCAGCCCCAGCATTTT.

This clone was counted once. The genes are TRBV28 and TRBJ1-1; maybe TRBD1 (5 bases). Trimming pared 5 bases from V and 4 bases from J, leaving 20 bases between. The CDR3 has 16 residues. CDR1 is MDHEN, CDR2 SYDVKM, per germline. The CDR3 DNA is TGTGCCAGCAGTCGGGCGGGGGATGGGCGGGGCACTGAAGCTTTCTTT. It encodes CASSRAGDGRGTEAFF.

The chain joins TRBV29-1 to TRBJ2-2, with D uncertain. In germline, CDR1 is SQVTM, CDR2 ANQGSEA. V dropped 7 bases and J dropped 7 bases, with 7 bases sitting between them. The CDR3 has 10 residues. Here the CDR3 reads CSAQVGELFF. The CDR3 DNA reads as TGCAGCGCCCAGGTCGGGGAGCTGTTTTTT.

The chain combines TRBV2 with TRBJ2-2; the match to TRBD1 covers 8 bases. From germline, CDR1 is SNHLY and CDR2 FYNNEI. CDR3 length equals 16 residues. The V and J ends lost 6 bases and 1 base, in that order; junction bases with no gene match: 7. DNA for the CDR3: TGTGCCAGCAGGAGCCTAGGGACAGGGAACACCGGGGAGCTGTTTTTT. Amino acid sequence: CASRSLGTGNTGELFF.

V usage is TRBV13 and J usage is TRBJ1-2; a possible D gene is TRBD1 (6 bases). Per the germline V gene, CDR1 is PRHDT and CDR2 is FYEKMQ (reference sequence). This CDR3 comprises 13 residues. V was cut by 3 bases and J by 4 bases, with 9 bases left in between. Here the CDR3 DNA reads TGTGCCAGCAGCTTCCGACAGGCCTATGGCTACACCTTC. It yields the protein CASSFRQAYGYTF. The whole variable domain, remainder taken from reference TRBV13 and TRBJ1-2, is AAGVIQSPRHLIKEKRETATLKCYPIPRHDTVYWYQQGPGQDPQFLISFYEKMQSDKGSIPDRFSAQQFSDYHSELNMSSLELGDSALYFCASSFRQAYGYTFGSGTRLTVV.

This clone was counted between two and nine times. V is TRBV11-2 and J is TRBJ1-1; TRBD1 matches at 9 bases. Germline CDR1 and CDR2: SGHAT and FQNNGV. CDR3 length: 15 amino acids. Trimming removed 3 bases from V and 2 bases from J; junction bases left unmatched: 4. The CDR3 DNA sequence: TGTGCCAGCAGCTTGGGGGACAGGGTCAACACTGAAGCTTTCTTT. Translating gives CASSLGDRVNTEAFF.

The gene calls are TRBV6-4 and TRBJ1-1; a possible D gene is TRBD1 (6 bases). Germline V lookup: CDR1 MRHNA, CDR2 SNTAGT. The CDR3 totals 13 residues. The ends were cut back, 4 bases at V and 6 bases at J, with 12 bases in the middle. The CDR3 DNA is TGTGCCAGCAGTGGCGGACAGCCCTCTGAAGCTTTCTTT. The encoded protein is CASSGGQPSEAFF.

CDR3 residues: CASSLRSSGNTIYF. The CDR3 DNA sequence: TGTGCCAGCAGTTTACGTAGCTCTGGAAACACCATATATTTT. V usage is TRBV27 and J usage is TRBJ1-3, with unresolved D. Germline loops: CDR1 MNHEY, CDR2 SMNVEV (reference sequence). This CDR3 is built from 14 residues. With 2 bases removed from V and 0 bases from J, the gap between germline ends came to 5 bases.

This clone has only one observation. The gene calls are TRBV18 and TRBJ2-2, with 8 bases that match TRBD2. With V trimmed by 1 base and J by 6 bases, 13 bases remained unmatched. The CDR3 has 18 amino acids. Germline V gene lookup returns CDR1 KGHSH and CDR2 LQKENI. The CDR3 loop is CASSPRYGRAFSAGELFF. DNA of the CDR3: TGTGCCAGCTCACCACGGTACGGGAGGGCCTTCTCGGCCGGGGAGCTGTTTTTT. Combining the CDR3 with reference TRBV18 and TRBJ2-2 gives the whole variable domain NAGVMQNPRHLVRRRGQEARLRCSPMKGHSHVYWYRQLPEEGLKFMVYLQKENIIDESGMPKERFSAEFPKEGPSILRIQQVVRGDSAAYFCASSPRYGRAFSAGELFFGEGSRLTVL.

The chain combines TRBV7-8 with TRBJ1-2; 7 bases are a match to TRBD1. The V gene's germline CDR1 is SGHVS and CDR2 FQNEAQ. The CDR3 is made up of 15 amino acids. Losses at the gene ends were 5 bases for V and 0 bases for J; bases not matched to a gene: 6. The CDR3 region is CASSPADRSNYGYTF. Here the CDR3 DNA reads TGTGCCAGCAGCCCCGCGGACAGGTCTAACTATGGCTACACCTTC.

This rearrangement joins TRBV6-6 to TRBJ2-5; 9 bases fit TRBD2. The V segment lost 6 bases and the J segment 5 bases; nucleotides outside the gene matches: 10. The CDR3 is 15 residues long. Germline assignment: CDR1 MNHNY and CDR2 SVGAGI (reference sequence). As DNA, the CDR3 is TGTGCCAGCAGCATAGCGGGGGCTAGCGCGGAGACCCAGTACTTC. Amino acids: CASSIAGASAETQYF.

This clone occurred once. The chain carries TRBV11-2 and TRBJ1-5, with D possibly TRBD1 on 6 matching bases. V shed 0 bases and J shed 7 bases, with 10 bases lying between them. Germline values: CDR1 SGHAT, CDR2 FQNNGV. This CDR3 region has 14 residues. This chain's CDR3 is CASSLEGANQPQHF. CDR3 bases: TGTGCCAGCAGCTTAGAGGGGGCGAACCAGCCCCAGCATTTT.

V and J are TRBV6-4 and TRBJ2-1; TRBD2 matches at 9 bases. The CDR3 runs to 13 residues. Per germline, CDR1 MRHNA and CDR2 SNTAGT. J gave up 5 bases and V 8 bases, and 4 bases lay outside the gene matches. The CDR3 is CASPGTSHNEQFF. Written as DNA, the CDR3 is TGTGCCAGCCCCGGGACTAGCCACAATGAGCAGTTCTTC.

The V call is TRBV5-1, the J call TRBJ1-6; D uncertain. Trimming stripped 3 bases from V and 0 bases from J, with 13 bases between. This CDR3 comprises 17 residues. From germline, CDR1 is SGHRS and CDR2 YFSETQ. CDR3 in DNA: TGCGCCAGCAGCTGGAACACTGCGGGCTCCTATAATTCACCCCTCCACTTT. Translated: CASSWNTAGSYNSPLHF.

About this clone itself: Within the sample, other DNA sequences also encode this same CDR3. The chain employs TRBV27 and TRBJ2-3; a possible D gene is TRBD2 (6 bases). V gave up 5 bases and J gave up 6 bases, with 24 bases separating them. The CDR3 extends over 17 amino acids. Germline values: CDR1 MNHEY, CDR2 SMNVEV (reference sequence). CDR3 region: CASSLVRTGVDGDTQYF. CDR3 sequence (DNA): TGTGCCAGCAGTCTTGTACGGACGGGGGTAGATGGGGATACGCAGTATTTT.

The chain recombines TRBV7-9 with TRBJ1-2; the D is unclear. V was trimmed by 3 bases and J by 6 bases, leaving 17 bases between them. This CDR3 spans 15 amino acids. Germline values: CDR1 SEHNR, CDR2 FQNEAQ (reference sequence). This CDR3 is CASSFMASTFNGYTF. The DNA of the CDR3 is TGTGCCAGCAGCTTTATGGCGTCGACTTTTAATGGCTACACCTTC. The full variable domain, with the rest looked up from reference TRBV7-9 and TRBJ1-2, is DTGVSQNPRHKITKRGQNVTFRCDPISEHNRLYWYRQTLGQGPEFLTYFQNEAQLEKSRLLSDRFSAERPKGSFSTLEIQRTEQGDSAMYLCASSFMASTFNGYTFGSGTRLTVV.

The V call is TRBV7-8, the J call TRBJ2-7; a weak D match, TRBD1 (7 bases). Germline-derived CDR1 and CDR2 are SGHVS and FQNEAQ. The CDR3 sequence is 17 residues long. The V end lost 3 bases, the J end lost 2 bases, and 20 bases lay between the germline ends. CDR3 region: CASSFALRGETTYEQYF. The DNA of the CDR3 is TGTGCCAGCAGCTTCGCCCTCAGGGGGGAGACCACCTACGAGCAGTACTTC.

The CDR3 region is CASSQSGGLVNEQFF. The CDR3 DNA sequence: TGTGCCAGCAGCCAAAGCGGGGGTTTAGTCAATGAGCAGTTCTTC. This chain joins TRBV6-5 and TRBJ2-1, with TRBD2 identical over 8 bases. The CDR3 has 15 residues. J lost 6 bases, V lost 6 bases, and 10 bases had no gene match. In germline, CDR1 is MNHEY, CDR2 SVGAGI.

The CDR3 here is CASSLSAGYGSPLHF. CDR3 coding DNA: TGTGCCAGCAGCTTGTCTGCGGGGTACGGTTCACCCCTCCACTTT. The V gene is TRBV5-6, the J gene TRBJ1-6; D call uncertain. V lost 1 base, J lost 9 bases, and 14 bases lay in between. The CDR3 has 15 amino acids. Germline assignment: CDR1 SGHDT and CDR2 YYEEEE. The full variable domain, completed using reference TRBV5-6 and TRBJ1-6, is DAGVTQSPTHLIKTRGQQVTLRCSPKSGHDTVSWYQQALGQGPQFIFQYYEEEERQRGNFPDRFSGHQFPNYSSELNVNALLLGDSALYLCASSLSAGYGSPLHFGNGTRLTVT.

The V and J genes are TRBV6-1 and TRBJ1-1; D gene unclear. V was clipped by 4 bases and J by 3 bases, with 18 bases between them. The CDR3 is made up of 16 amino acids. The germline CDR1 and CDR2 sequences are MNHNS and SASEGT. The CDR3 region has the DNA TGTGCCAGCAGTGTTGGTCTAACCTTACGGTACACTGAAGCTTTCTTT. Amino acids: CASSVGLTLRYTEAFF.

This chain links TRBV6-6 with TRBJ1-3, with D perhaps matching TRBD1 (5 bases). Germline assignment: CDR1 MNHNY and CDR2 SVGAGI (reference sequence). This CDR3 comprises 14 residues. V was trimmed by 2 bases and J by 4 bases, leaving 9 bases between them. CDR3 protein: CASSYPGSGNTIYF. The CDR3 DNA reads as TGTGCCAGCAGTTACCCAGGGTCAGGAAACACCATATATTTT.

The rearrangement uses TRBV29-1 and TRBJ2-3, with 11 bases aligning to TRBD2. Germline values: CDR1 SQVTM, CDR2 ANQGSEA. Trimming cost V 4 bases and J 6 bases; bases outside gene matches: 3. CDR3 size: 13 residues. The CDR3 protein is CSVGSGGADTQYF. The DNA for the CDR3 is TGCAGCGTTGGTAGCGGGGGGGCGGATACGCAGTATTTT.